A selection of T cell receptor beta chains follows, all from one sample in a study of blood T cell repertoires in COVID-19. Some clones are missing from TCRdb's copy, which holds only in-frame ones; the method was immunoSEQ multiplex PCR. The table includes 350,000 to 550,000 clones, 75% to 90% detected once. What was sequenced was PBMCs or T cells enriched from blood (not recorded which). The receptors originated from a man aged 25-40 years who had recovered from COVID-19. Both conserved end residues are part of each CDR3. A D gene is named only where the DNA matches it firmly. Not every row has a clone size; where given, it reads once, few, many or a size class.

cdr3_length,j_call,v_call,d_call,clone_size,cdr3_nt,cdr3_aa
15,TRBJ2-2,TRBV7-9,NA,NA,TGTGCCAGCAGCGGCCCGGGTATACGCACCGGGGAGCTGTTTTTT,CASSGPGIRTGELFF
15,TRBJ1-1,TRBV7-8,TRBD1,NA,TGTGCCAGCAGCCCAGGGGGCGCGGGTTACACTGAAGCTTTCTTT,CASSPGGAGYTEAFF
12,TRBJ2-7,TRBV10-3,NA,NA,TGTGCCATCAGTGGACTGAACTACGAGCAGTACTTC,CAISGLNYEQYF
17,TRBJ2-7,TRBV27,TRBD2,NA,TGTGCCAGCAGTTTAACGCCCTCCGGGACTAGCGGGTACGAGCAGTACTTC,CASSLTPSGTSGYEQYF
15,TRBJ2-7,TRBV30,TRBD2,NA,TGTGCCTGGAGCCCGCGGGGGCGGGAGGCCTACGAGCAGTACTTC,CAWSPRGREAYEQYF
15,TRBJ1-2,TRBV6-1,TRBD1,NA,TGTGCCAGCAGTGATTGGATACAGGGGAACTATGGCTACACCTTC,CASSDWIQGNYGYTF
13,TRBJ2-5,TRBV28,NA,NA,TGTGCCAGGCAGACAGCTCGCCAAGAGACCCAGTACTTC,CARQTARQETQYF
14,TRBJ1-1,TRBV30,NA,NA,TGTGCCTGGAATGGCGGGGGGCTAAGGACTGAAGCTTTCTTT,CAWNGGGLRTEAFF
16,TRBJ2-1,TRBV28,TRBD2,NA,TGTGCCAGCAGTAGTGAAGGACTAGCGGAATACAATGAGCAGTTCTTC,CASSSEGLAEYNEQFF
14,TRBJ1-2,TRBV5-6,NA,NA,TGTGCCAGCAGCGGCCCTGGTGGGCTCTCTGGCTACACCTTC,CASSGPGGLSGYTF
14,TRBJ2-7,TRBV13,NA,NA,TGTGCCAGCAGCGTCGGGACAAGACCCTACGAGCAGTACTTC,CASSVGTRPYEQYF
15,TRBJ2-3,TRBV9,NA,NA,TGTGCCAGCAGTGATGGGGGGGCCTACACAGATACGCAGTATTTT,CASSDGGAYTDTQYF
12,TRBJ2-3,TRBV7-2,NA,NA,TGTGCCAGCAGCCTCTCGACAGATACGCAGTATTTT,CASSLSTDTQYF
15,TRBJ1-1,TRBV5-1,NA,NA,TGCGCCAGCAGCTTTATCGGGGGACCAAACACTGAAGCTTTCTTT,CASSFIGGPNTEAFF
15,TRBJ2-1,TRBV28,TRBD2,NA,TGTGCCAGCAGTTTCGGGACTAGCGGAGAAAATGAGCAGTTCTTC,CASSFGTSGENEQFF
15,TRBJ2-7,TRBV30,NA,NA,TGTGCCTGGAGCGGCCTCCCAGGAAATTCCTACGAGCAGTACTTC,CAWSGLPGNSYEQYF
14,TRBJ2-7,TRBV5-6,NA,NA,TGTGCCAGCAGCTTGGGGCAGATGGTCCACGAGCAGTACTTC,CASSLGQMVHEQYF
17,TRBJ2-3,TRBV19,TRBD2,NA,TGTGCCAGTAGTAGGGGCCCGACTAGCGGGCCCTCAGATACGCAGTATTTT,CASSRGPTSGPSDTQYF
13,TRBJ2-7,TRBV19,NA,NA,TGTGCCAGTAGTCCCAAAAGACAGGCCGAGCAGTACTTC,CASSPKRQAEQYF
17,TRBJ2-7,TRBV11-2,TRBD2,once,TGTGCCAGCAGCTCCACCGGGACTAGCGGGAGACGGTCCGAGCAGTACTTC,CASSSTGTSGRRSEQYF
16,TRBJ2-3,TRBV11-3,NA,NA,TGTGCCAGCAGCTTAGGGGCGGTAGGGGAAACAGATACGCAGTATTTT,CASSLGAVGETDTQYF
15,TRBJ2-5,TRBV18,TRBD2,NA,TGTGCCAGCTCTCTTGGACTAGCGGGGCAAGAGACCCAGTACTTC,CASSLGLAGQETQYF
16,TRBJ2-3,TRBV18,TRBD2,NA,TGTGCCAGCTCACTGGGGACTAGCGGGAGCCTTGATACGCAGTATTTT,CASSLGTSGSLDTQYF
14,TRBJ1-1,TRBV5-1,TRBD1,NA,TGCGCCAGCAGCTGGGGACAGGGGCGAACTGAAGCTTTCTTT,CASSWGQGRTEAFF
12,TRBJ1-1,TRBV5-1,NA,NA,TGCGCCAGCCGCCAGGGAAACACTGAAGCTTTCTTT,CASRQGNTEAFF
13,TRBJ1-1,TRBV18,NA,NA,TGTGCCAGCTCACCCATCCACCGGACTGAAGCTTTCTTT,CASSPIHRTEAFF
15,TRBJ2-1,TRBV19,NA,NA,TGTGCCAGTAGTTTACAGGGGACTAGTTCCTATGAGCAGTTCTTC,CASSLQGTSSYEQFF
15,TRBJ1-1,TRBV5-1,NA,NA,TGCGCCAGCAGCCAAAGGACACCAGTGAACACTGAAGCTTTCTTT,CASSQRTPVNTEAFF
15,TRBJ2-1,TRBV7-6,NA,NA,TGTGCCAGCAGCTTAGCGATAGGAGCCTACAATGAGCAGTTCTTC,CASSLAIGAYNEQFF
14,TRBJ2-2,TRBV4-1,NA,NA,TGCGCCAGCAGCCAAGGCTCAGCGGCCGGGGAGCTGTTTTTT,CASSQGSAAGELFF
13,TRBJ1-1,TRBV27,NA,few,TGTGCCAGCAGCGGGGAACTAGCCCGAGAAGCTTTCTTT,CASSGELAREAFF
15,TRBJ2-7,TRBV30,TRBD2,NA,TGTGCCTGGACCCACGGGCTAGCGGGAGTCTACGAGCAGTACTTC,CAWTHGLAGVYEQYF
11,TRBJ1-2,TRBV28,NA,NA,TGTGCCAGCAGTTTACGGGATGGCTACACCTTC,CASSLRDGYTF
13,TRBJ1-1,TRBV7-9,TRBD1,NA,TGTGCCAGCAGCTCCAGACAGGGAACTGAAGCTTTCTTT,CASSSRQGTEAFF
16,TRBJ1-1,TRBV6-5,NA,NA,TGTGCCAGCAGTTACAGGACAGAACAAATGAACACTGAAGCTTTCTTT,CASSYRTEQMNTEAFF
13,TRBJ2-7,TRBV24-1,NA,NA,TGTGCCACCAGCCCGAAGCATACCTACGAGCAGTACTTC,CATSPKHTYEQYF
13,TRBJ1-5,TRBV29-1,TRBD1,few,TGCAGCGTTACTACAGGGGTCGATCAGCCCCAGCATTTT,CSVTTGVDQPQHF
13,TRBJ1-1,TRBV28,NA,NA,TGTGCCATCTCGGGACATATGAACACTGAAGCTTTCTTT,CAISGHMNTEAFF
14,TRBJ2-4,TRBV27,TRBD1,NA,TGTGCCAGCAGTTGGCGACAGGGGTTGGGCATTCAGTACTTC,CASSWRQGLGIQYF
17,TRBJ2-1,TRBV5-1,TRBD2,NA,TGCGCCAGCAGCTTGGGATATGGGGGACTAGCGTCGAATGAGCAGTTCTTC,CASSLGYGGLASNEQFF
15,TRBJ1-4,TRBV6-5,NA,NA,TGTGCCAGCAGGCGGGCCGGGTCAACGAATGAAAAACTGTTTTTT,CASRRAGSTNEKLFF
15,TRBJ2-2,TRBV11-2,TRBD2,NA,TGTGCCAGCAGCTTAGCCGGGAGCGGGGCCGGGGAGCTGTTTTTT,CASSLAGSGAGELFF
12,TRBJ1-2,TRBV12-3/TRBV12-4,NA,NA,TGTGCCAGCAGTTCCTCTATTCGTGGCTACACCTTC,CASSSSIRGYTF
12,TRBJ2-7,TRBV12-5,NA,NA,TGTGCTAGTGGTTCTAGTCCGTACGAGCAGTACTTC,CASGSSPYEQYF
13,TRBJ2-7,TRBV30,NA,once,TGTGCCTGGAGTGCAGGGTATCCCCACGAGCAGTACTTC,CAWSAGYPHEQYF
15,TRBJ2-7,TRBV11-2,NA,NA,TGTGCCAGCAGCTTAGAGGCAGGGGAAGAATACGAGCAGTACTTC,CASSLEAGEEYEQYF
16,TRBJ2-1,TRBV30,NA,NA,TGTGCCTGGAGTACTCTCTGGGCAAATTCCTACAATGAGCAGTTCTTC,CAWSTLWANSYNEQFF
14,TRBJ1-6,TRBV28,TRBD1,NA,TGTGCCAGCAGTTCTCCGGGACAGAATTCACCCCTCCACTTT,CASSSPGQNSPLHF
15,TRBJ2-7,TRBV5-1,TRBD2,NA,TGCGCCAGCAGCTTGATGTCTAGCGGGATGAGCGAGCAGTACTTC,CASSLMSSGMSEQYF
18,TRBJ2-1,TRBV12-5,TRBD2,NA,TGTGCTAGTGGTTTGGTTTCTAGCGGGAGGCCTCCGTACAATGAGCAGTTCTTC,CASGLVSSGRPPYNEQFF
15,TRBJ2-7,TRBV11-2,TRBD2,NA,TGTGCCAGCAGCTTAGAGTTGAGCGGGAGGGAAGAGCAGTACTTC,CASSLELSGREEQYF
14,TRBJ2-7,TRBV5-1,NA,NA,TGCGCCAGCAGCTTAATAGCGGAGACCTACGAGCAGTACTTC,CASSLIAETYEQYF
12,TRBJ1-1,TRBV7-9,NA,NA,TGTGCCAGCAGCTTAGCGCGCCCTGAAGCTTTCTTT,CASSLARPEAFF
18,TRBJ2-3,TRBV11-3,NA,NA,TGTGCCAGCAGCTTAGATGGCAGCTCCGGAGTGACGGGAGATACGCAGTATTTT,CASSLDGSSGVTGDTQYF
15,TRBJ2-3,TRBV5-1,TRBD2,NA,TGCGCCAGCAGCATGGGGACTAGCGGCACAGATACGCAGTATTTT,CASSMGTSGTDTQYF
12,TRBJ1-2,TRBV28,NA,NA,TGTGCCAGCAGTCCCCCCCTTGGCGGCTACACCTTC,CASSPPLGGYTF
17,TRBJ2-1,TRBV7-2,TRBD2,once,TGTGCCAGCAGCTTTGCTAGCGGGAGTGAGTCCTACAATGAGCAGTTCTTC,CASSFASGSESYNEQFF
12,TRBJ1-6,TRBV18,NA,NA,TGTGCCAGCTCAACTATTAATTCACCCCTCCACTTT,CASSTINSPLHF
14,TRBJ2-1,TRBV29-1,TRBD2,NA,TGCAGCGCTGAAGGACTAGCGGATTACAATGAGCAGTTCTTC,CSAEGLADYNEQFF
14,TRBJ2-6,TRBV15,NA,NA,TGTGCCACCTCCCCACACTCTGGGGCCAACGTCCTGACTTTC,CATSPHSGANVLTF